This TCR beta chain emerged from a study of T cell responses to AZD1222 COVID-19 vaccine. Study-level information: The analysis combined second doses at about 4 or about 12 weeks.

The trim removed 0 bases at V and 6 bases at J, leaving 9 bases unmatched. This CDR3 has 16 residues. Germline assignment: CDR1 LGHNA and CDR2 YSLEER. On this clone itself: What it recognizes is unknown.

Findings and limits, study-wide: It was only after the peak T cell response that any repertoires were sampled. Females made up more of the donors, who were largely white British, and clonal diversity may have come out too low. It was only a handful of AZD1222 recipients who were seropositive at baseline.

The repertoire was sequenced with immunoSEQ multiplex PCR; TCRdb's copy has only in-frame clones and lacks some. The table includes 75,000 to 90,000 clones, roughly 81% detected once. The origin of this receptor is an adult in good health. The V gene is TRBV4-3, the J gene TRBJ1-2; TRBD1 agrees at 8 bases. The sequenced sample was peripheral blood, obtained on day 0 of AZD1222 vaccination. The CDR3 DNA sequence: TGCGCCAGCAGCCAAGATCGTCCTGGGACAGGACATGGCTACACCTTC. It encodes CASSQDRPGTGHGYTF.